These 29 T cell receptor beta chains were sequenced from one sample in a study of blood T cell repertoires in COVID-19. Libraries were prepared by immunoSEQ multiplex PCR; TCRdb keeps only in-frame clonotypes and omits some of them. The sample shows some 230,000 clones, 75% to 85% of them seen only once. The sequencing sample was made of peripheral blood. The receptors come from a woman in her 50s with acute or convalescent COVID-19.

V and J are TRBV21-1 and TRBJ2-7; the DNA was not used to check the table's D call, TRBD1. TRBV21-1 is a known pseudogene. This CDR3 has 13 residues. The CDR3 DNA reads TGTGCCAGCAGCAAAGGGGGCAGCCACGAGCAGTACTTC. Its translation is CASSKGGSHEQYF.

A few counts support this clone. The chain recombines TRBV28 with TRBJ1-1, with no clear D. CDR3 size: 13 residues. V lost 2 bases, J lost 10 bases, and 14 bases lay in between. Germline V lookup: CDR1 MDHEN, CDR2 SYDVKM. For the CDR3, the DNA is TGTGCCAGCAGTTTACCCGATCGGTCGGGAGCTTTCTTT. Translation gives CASSLPDRSGAFF.

This chain connects TRBV10-3 to TRBJ2-7; 8 bases agree with TRBD1. This CDR3 region has 13 residues. Germline V CDR1 and CDR2: ENHRY, SYGVKD. V was pared by 7 bases and J by 4 bases, with 6 bases of the junction left unmatched. The CDR3 here is CAITGQGTYEQYF. As DNA, the CDR3 is TGTGCCATCACAGGACAGGGAACTTACGAGCAGTACTTC.

V usage is TRBV4-2 and J usage is TRBJ2-7; TRBD2 matches 8 bases. V lost 0 bases and J lost 6; bases outside the gene matches: 4. The CDR3 runs 14 residues. Germline lookup yields CDR1 LGHNA and CDR2 YNFKEQ. CDR3 region: CASSQESGSLEQYF. The CDR3, as DNA: TGTGCCAGCAGCCAAGAAAGCGGGAGTCTCGAGCAGTACTTC.

Written as DNA, the CDR3 is TGTGCCAGCAGTTTACTGGGCCAGAACTATGGCTACACCTTC. This translates into CASSLLGQNYGYTF. The genes are TRBV28 and TRBJ1-2, with D unresolved. Germline V gene sequence: CDR1 MDHEN, CDR2 SYDVKM. Between the trimmed V and J ends, which lost 2 bases and 2 bases, there was a span of 9 bases. This CDR3 is built from 14 residues.

This chain joins TRBV2 and TRBJ2-3, with D perhaps matching TRBD1 (6 bases). This CDR3 comprises 16 residues. V shed 2 bases and J shed 4 bases, with 16 bases lying between them. Germline lookup yields CDR1 SNHLY and CDR2 FYNNEI. This CDR3 reads CASSEWWGLGADTQYF. Written as DNA, the CDR3 is TGTGCCAGCAGTGAATGGTGGGGGCTTGGGGCAGATACGCAGTATTTT.

The chain uses TRBV25-1 and TRBJ2-1, with D possibly being TRBD2 (6 bases). Germline assignment: CDR1 MGHDK and CDR2 SYGVNS. The CDR3 has 16 amino acids. V lost 6 bases and J 4 bases, leaving 19 bases between the germline ends. CDR3 sequence reads: CASSIAAGVSYNEQFF. The CDR3 DNA is TGTGCCAGCAGCATAGCGGCCGGTGTCAGTTACAATGAGCAGTTCTTC.

A word on this clone: Other DNA sequences in this sample translate to the same CDR3. The chain employs TRBV7-2 and TRBJ2-3, with TRBD2 matching 13 bases. CDR1 and CDR2 (germline): SGHTA, FQGNSA. After removal of 5 bases from V and 4 bases from J, the junction contained 6 bases not matched to a gene. The CDR3 consists of 16 residues. This CDR3 is CASSPRLAGGADTQYF. The CDR3 DNA sequence: TGTGCCAGCAGCCCCAGACTAGCGGGAGGTGCAGATACGCAGTATTTT.

The chain has TRBV5-4 and TRBJ2-3; perhaps TRBD1 as D (6 bases). Trimming stripped 0 bases from V and 1 base from J, with 12 bases between. The CDR3 has 16 amino acids. Germline V gene data show CDR1 as SGHNT and CDR2 as YYREEE (reference sequence). The CDR3 bases are TGTGCCAGCAGCTTGGACAGGGCGGTTCGCACAGATACGCAGTATTTT. It yields the protein CASSLDRAVRTDTQYF.

The gene calls are TRBV5-5 and TRBJ1-2, with 7 positions matching TRBD1. V lost 4 bases, J lost 2 bases, and 5 bases stayed unmatched. The CDR3 is made up of 14 amino acids. Germline CDR1 and CDR2: SGHKS and YYEKEE (reference sequence). The CDR3 reads CASSPTGLNYGYTF. The DNA for the CDR3 is TGTGCCAGCAGCCCGACAGGGCTGAACTATGGCTACACCTTC.

The V and J genes are TRBV28 and TRBJ1-3; 7 nucleotides line up with TRBD1. In germline, CDR1 is MDHEN, CDR2 SYDVKM. J gave up 0 bases and V 5 bases, and 4 bases lay outside the gene matches. CDR3 length: 15 residues. Here the CDR3 reads CASSPQGISGNTIYF. The CDR3 bases are TGTGCCAGCAGTCCACAGGGGATCTCTGGAAACACCATATATTTT.

CDR3 in DNA: TGTGCCAGCAGTGGGGACAGAAACTATGGCTACACCTTC. It specifies CASSGDRNYGYTF. The rearrangement uses TRBV6-2 or TRBV6-3 and TRBJ1-2; 7 nucleotides match TRBD1. The ends lost 5 bases at V and 2 bases at J; junction bases unmatched: 2. Germline CDR1 reads MNHEY; CDR2 reads SVGEGT. This CDR3 is 13 amino acids long.

V gene TRBV28 combines with J gene TRBJ1-5, with TRBD1 matching over 10 bases. The CDR3 runs 16 residues. The V segment lost 4 bases and the J segment 3 bases; nucleotides outside the gene matches: 6. Germline V CDR1 and CDR2: MDHEN, SYDVKM. The CDR3, as DNA: TGTGCCAGCAGTTCCCTGGGGACAGGGGACAATCAGCCCCAGCATTTT. Amino acids: CASSSLGTGDNQPQHF.

The rearrangement joins TRBV10-3 to TRBJ1-6; D possibly corresponds to TRBD1 (5 bases). Germline CDR1 ENHRY, CDR2 SYGVKD. V was trimmed by 4 bases and J by 5 bases, leaving 15 bases between them. The CDR3 totals 16 residues. CDR3 amino acids: CAISASGGDNNSPLHF. The CDR3 DNA reads as TGTGCCATCAGTGCATCCGGGGGTGATAATAATTCACCCCTCCACTTT.

This clone has only a few counts. The chain employs TRBV10-1 and TRBJ1-6; D is ambiguous. Looked up from germline, CDR1 is WNHNN and CDR2 is SYGVQD (reference sequence). CDR3 length equals 13 residues. V lost 4 bases and J 6 bases, leaving 7 bases between the germline ends. Here the CDR3 reads CASSGEPNSPLHF. CDR3 DNA: TGCGCCAGCAGTGGGGAGCCTAATTCACCCCTCCACTTT.

The V and J genes are TRBV6-5 and TRBJ2-3, with D unresolved. This CDR3 spans 15 amino acids. V was cut by 6 bases and J by 2 bases, with 15 bases left in between. CDR1 and CDR2 (germline): MNHEY, SVGAGI. CDR3 sequence reads: CASSASGANTDTQYF. DNA for the CDR3: TGTGCCAGCAGCGCATCAGGTGCTAACACAGATACGCAGTATTTT.

This chain links TRBV4-1 with TRBJ1-1; 9 bases match TRBD1. Unmatched junction bases numbered 6, after V lost 2 bases and J lost 5 bases. This CDR3 comprises 15 residues. Germline V CDR1 and CDR2: MGHRA, YSYEKL. The CDR3 here is CASSQWGQGRTEAFF. CDR3 DNA sequence: TGCGCCAGCAGCCAATGGGGACAGGGTCGGACTGAAGCTTTCTTT.

V is TRBV3-1 (or the pseudogene TRBV3-2) and J is TRBJ1-5; D uncertain. The CDR3 spans 14 residues. Germline CDR1 reads LGHDT; CDR2 reads YNNKEL (reference sequence). V was clipped by 1 base and J by 1 base, with 5 bases between them. The CDR3 DNA reads TGTGCCAGCAGCCAAGCTGTCAGCAATCAGCCCCAGCATTTT. Amino acids: CASSQAVSNQPQHF.

The CDR3 protein is CAGTSRLDSPLHF. CDR3 DNA sequence: TGTGCCGGTACCTCTCGTCTAGATTCACCCCTCCACTTT. The V and J genes are TRBV28 and TRBJ1-6; no reliable D call. The CDR3 extends over 13 amino acids. The germline CDR1 and CDR2 sequences are MDHEN and SYDVKM. The ends were cut back, 11 bases at V and 8 bases at J, with 16 bases in the middle.

This clone came up once. The chain carries TRBV6-5 and TRBJ2-7; D is unresolved. The CDR3 totals 11 residues. V gave up 10 bases and J gave up 5 bases, with 12 bases separating them. In germline, CDR1 is MNHEY, CDR2 SVGAGI. The CDR3 DNA follows: TGTGCCATCCAGGAAAGTAACGAGCAGTACTTC. Amino acids: CAIQESNEQYF.

The chain is built from TRBV2 and TRBJ2-4, with TRBD2 as a possible D gene (6 bases). The length of the CDR3 is 15 residues. The germline gives CDR1 SNHLY, CDR2 FYNNEI. V gave up 8 bases and J gave up 3 bases, with 17 bases separating them. CDR3 nucleotides: TGTGCCAGCCGGGACTCCAGGTTAGGCAAAAACATTCAGTACTTC. Amino acid sequence: CASRDSRLGKNIQYF.

This chain uses TRBV5-1 with TRBJ2-2; the match to TRBD1 covers 9 bases. V was clipped by 4 bases and J by 2 bases; unmatched bases: 6. From germline, CDR1 is SGHRS and CDR2 YFSETQ. This CDR3 spans 16 amino acids. The CDR3 nucleotides are TGCGCCAGCAGCCTACGACAGGGGGACAACACCGGGGAGCTGTTTTTT. This gives the protein CASSLRQGDNTGELFF. The full variable domain, rest sourced from reference TRBV5-1 and TRBJ2-2, is KAGVTQTPRYLIKTRGQQVTLSCSPISGHRSVSWYQQTPGQGLQFLFEYFSETQRNKGNFPGRFSGRQFSNSRSEMNVSTLELGDSALYLCASSLRQGDNTGELFFGEGSRLTVL.

The chain combines TRBV5-1 with TRBJ1-2; unclear D gene. Deletions cut 0 bases from V and 5 bases from J, with 14 bases between. Germline CDR1 and CDR2: SGHRS and YFSETQ. The length of the CDR3 is 15 residues. Written as DNA, the CDR3 is TGCGCCAGCAGCTTGGAACCAGGATCCCCTTATGGCTACACCTTC. It encodes CASSLEPGSPYGYTF.

The count of this clone is one. The rearrangement joins TRBV11-2 to TRBJ2-7; 10 nucleotides agree with TRBD1. Germline trimming cut 3 bases from V and 3 bases from J; bases unmatched to any gene: 5. The CDR3 covers 15 residues. Germline V gene lookup returns CDR1 SGHAT and CDR2 FQNNGV. The CDR3 sequence is CASSLAGTGDYEQYF. The CDR3 bases are TGTGCCAGCAGCTTGGCCGGGACAGGGGACTACGAGCAGTACTTC.

This clone was counted a few times. The CDR3 reads CASRKDQGVSFF. The CDR3 nucleotides read TGTGCCAGCCGAAAAGATCAGGGGGTGTCTTTCTTT. This sequence joins TRBV7-2 and TRBJ1-1; TRBD1 aligns across 7 bases. Trimming at V came to 8 bases and at J to 12 bases, leaving 12 bases not matched to a gene. This CDR3 region has 12 residues. Germline V gene sequence: CDR1 SGHTA, CDR2 FQGNSA.

The chain is built from TRBV24-1 and TRBJ2-1; TRBD1 matches at 11 bases. The CDR3 has 15 residues. Looked up from germline, CDR1 is KGHDR and CDR2 is SFDVKD. J gave up 6 bases and V 4 bases, and 4 bases lay outside the gene matches. The CDR3, as DNA: TGTGCCACCAGTGACTGGACAGGGGGCTTCAATGAGCAGTTCTTC. Protein product: CATSDWTGGFNEQFF.

The chain is built from TRBV4-1 and TRBJ2-7, with D possibly TRBD2 on 6 matching bases. CDR1 is MGHRA and CDR2 is YSYEKL in the germline V gene. Trimming took 0 bases from V and 6 from J, leaving 15 bases between them. The CDR3 sequence is 15 residues long. CDR3 amino acids: CASSQDGDWRFEQYF. The CDR3 nucleotides read TGCGCCAGCAGCCAAGATGGGGACTGGAGGTTCGAGCAGTACTTC.

V is TRBV5-1 and J is TRBJ1-4; TRBD1 aligns across 8 bases. The J segment lost 7 bases and the V segment lost 5 bases, leaving 10 bases of the junction unmatched. Germline V gene sequence: CDR1 SGHRS, CDR2 YFSETQ. CDR3 length: 15 amino acids. CDR3 amino acids: CASRNTQGAGEKLFF. Here the CDR3 DNA reads TGCGCCAGCAGAAACACCCAGGGGGCAGGTGAAAAACTGTTTTTT.

The V and J genes are TRBV4-3 and TRBJ1-3; D is uncertain. V was shortened by 1 base and J by 0 bases, with 7 bases between the two germline ends. The CDR3 runs to 15 residues. Germline CDR1 LGHNA, CDR2 YSLEER. This chain's CDR3 is CASSQVRGSGNTIYF. The CDR3, as DNA: TGCGCCAGCAGCCAAGTACGGGGCTCTGGAAACACCATATATTTT.